What follows are 26 T cell receptor beta chains derived from one specimen sequenced in a study of glioma-infiltrating T cells. Amplification of TCR alpha and beta CDR3 regions from RNA used iRepertoire nested multiplex PCR. TCRdb re-called the multiplex PCR reads through MiXCR, storing one row per CDR3 protein. Of 150,000 to 200,000 distinct CDR3 sequences listed, around 30% are singletons. What was sequenced was glioma tissue, nonneoplastic brain tissue, or PBMCs (not recorded which). Receptor source: a human donor with low-grade glioma or glioblastoma, undergoing nonglioma brain surgery, or in good health (not recorded which).

This clonotype was observed many times. The V gene is TRBV6-2 or TRBV6-3, the J gene TRBJ2-6, with 8 positions matching TRBD1. CDR3 size: 17 residues. Germline V gene lookup returns CDR1 MNHEY and CDR2 SVGEGT. The trim removed 7 bases at V and 0 bases at J, leaving 8 bases unmatched. Here the CDR3 DNA reads TGTGCCAGCACCCCCGGGACAGGTCGCTCTGGGGCCAACGTCCTGACTTTC. Encoded protein: CASTPGTGRSGANVLTF.

About this clonotype: This may come from a read error, since a much larger clone is one base off. The chain recombines TRBV7-9 with TRBJ2-1; D perhaps matches TRBD1 (5 bases). There are 15 residues in the CDR3. Germline V gene lookup returns CDR1 SEHNR and CDR2 FQNEAQ (reference sequence). V was trimmed by 3 bases and J by 7 bases, leaving 16 bases between them. CDR3 in amino acids: CASSLGRWQGNEQFF. CDR3 DNA: TGTGCCAGCAGCTTGGGCAGGTGGCAGGGAAATGAGCAGTTCTTC. Drawing the rest from reference TRBV7-9 and TRBJ2-1, the complete variable domain is DTGVSQNPRHKITKRGQNVTFRCDPISEHNRLYWYRQTLGQGPEFLTYFQNEAQLEKSRLLSDRFSAERPKGSFSTLEIQRTEQGDSAMYLCASSLGRWQGNEQFFGPGTRLTVL.

This clonotype was found many times. This CDR3 is CASSLLGYEQYF. The CDR3 nucleotides are TGTGCCAGCAGTTTATTGGGCTACGAGCAGTACTTC. The V gene is TRBV12-3 or TRBV12-4, the J gene TRBJ2-7, with D unclear. This CDR3 is 12 amino acids long. Trimming took off 2 bases at V and 3 bases at J, with 5 bases between the two ends.

This sequence joins TRBV7-2 and TRBJ2-7; 10 bases are a match to TRBD1. Trimming removed 1 base from V and 4 bases from J; junction bases left unmatched: 4. Germline V gene lookup returns CDR1 SGHTA and CDR2 FQGNSA. CDR3 length: 15 amino acids. The CDR3 DNA sequence: TGTGCCAGCAGCTTAGGGGACAGGGGTACATACGAGCAGTACTTC. Protein: CASSLGDRGTYEQYF.

Note on this clonotype: Possible read error: a much larger clone is one base away. The chain uses TRBV2 and TRBJ2-7; no reliable D call. The CDR3 consists of 12 residues. V gave up 7 bases and J gave up 6 bases, with 13 bases separating them. Germline V gives CDR1 SNHLY, CDR2 FYNNEI. The CDR3 spells CASILGFSEQYF. CDR3 nucleotide sequence: TGTGCCAGCATCCTCGGTTTTTCCGAGCAGTACTTC. The entire variable domain, with the rest obtained from reference TRBV2 and TRBJ2-7, is as follows: EPEVTQTPSHQVTQMGQEVILRCVPISNHLYFYWYRQILGQKVEFLVSFYNNEISEKSEIFDDQFSVERPDGSNFTLKIRSTKLEDSAMYFCASILGFSEQYFGPGTRLTVT.

The chain links TRBV5-5 to TRBJ1-2; D gene ambiguous. Germline CDR1 SGHKS, CDR2 YYEKEE (reference sequence). Trimming shortened V by 2 bases and J by 5 bases, and 10 bases separated the two germline ends. The CDR3 covers 13 residues. The CDR3 sequence: CASSFDINYGYTF. The CDR3 DNA reads as TGTGCCAGCAGCTTCGACATCAATTATGGCTACACCTTC.

This clonotype turned up a few times. The chain links TRBV4-3 to TRBJ2-5; the D gene is possibly TRBD2 (6 bases). Trimming left V 0 bases short and J 5 bases short, with 13 bases between. The CDR3 is made up of 15 amino acids. Germline V gene lookup returns CDR1 LGHNA and CDR2 YSLEER. The CDR3 DNA reads as TGCGCCAGCAGCCAAGAATCGAGCGGGCGCGAGACCCAGTACTTC. Translated, it gives CASSQESSGRETQYF.

A note on this clonotype: An end of the junction differs from the germline gene, which may be a read error. This chain links TRBV6-6 with TRBJ1-4; D is unresolved. This CDR3 is 15 amino acids long. The germline CDR1 and CDR2 sequences are MNHNY and SVGAGI (reference sequence). CDR3 loop: CASSYSRKGLEKMFF. The CDR3 DNA reads TGTGCCAGCAGTTACTCGAGAAAGGGCCTTGAAAAAATGTTCTTT.

This clonotype was observed many times. This chain connects TRBV5-4 to TRBJ1-1, with 8 bases lining up with TRBD1. Per germline, CDR1 SGHNT and CDR2 YYREEE (reference sequence). The trim removed 3 bases at V and 1 base at J, leaving 5 bases unmatched. The CDR3 consists of 15 residues. DNA of the CDR3: TGTGCCAGCAGCTCCCGACAGGGGAAGAACACTGAAGCTTTCTTT. Encoded protein: CASSSRQGKNTEAFF.

A few counts support this clonotype. The CDR3 protein is CASKKDGGTEAFF. CDR3 nucleotide sequence: TGTGCCAGCAAGAAAGACGGGGGCACTGAAGCTTTCTTT. V usage is TRBV2 and J usage is TRBJ1-1; perhaps TRBD1 as D (5 bases). CDR1 is SNHLY and CDR2 is FYNNEI in the germline V gene. Between the trimmed V and J ends, which lost 7 bases and 4 bases, there was a span of 13 bases. This CDR3 is built from 13 residues.

This clonotype showed up many times. The chain recombines TRBV7-3 with TRBJ1-1; D perhaps matches TRBD1 (5 bases). Germline lookup yields CDR1 SGHTA and CDR2 FQGTGA. This CDR3 spans 13 amino acids. Between the trimmed V and J ends, which lost 6 bases and 4 bases, there was a span of 12 bases. The CDR3 is CASRFTGGTEAFF. CDR3 sequence (DNA): TGTGCCAGCAGATTTACAGGAGGCACTGAAGCTTTCTTT.

The chain joins TRBV3-1 to TRBJ1-5; D not resolved. V was pared by 0 bases and J by 8 bases, with 11 bases between. This CDR3 region has 14 residues. The germline V gene encodes CDR1 LGHDT and CDR2 YNNKEL (reference sequence). The CDR3 region is CASSQDCGSKPQHF. The DNA for the CDR3 is TGTGCCAGCAGCCAAGATTGCGGTAGTAAGCCCCAGCATTTT.

This clonotype appeared many times. This sequence joins TRBV14 and TRBJ1-1; D gene unclear. With 6 bases removed from V and 6 bases from J, the gap between germline ends came to 17 bases. The CDR3 is made up of 14 amino acids. Germline CDR1 and CDR2: SGHDN and FVKESK. CDR3 DNA: TGTGCCAGCAGTCCCTATTTCGTAACGGCTGAAGCTTTCTTT. The encoded protein is CASSPYFVTAEAFF.

This clonotype was seen a single time. V gene TRBV15 combines with J gene TRBJ2-1, with a possible D match to TRBD2 (6 bases). Per the germline V gene, CDR1 is LNHNV and CDR2 is YYDKDF (reference sequence). The V end was cut by 5 bases, the J end by 10 bases, with 12 bases between. The CDR3 runs to 12 residues. The CDR3 region is CATSLKEGEQFF. The CDR3 nucleotides read TGTGCCACCAGCCTAAAGGAGGGCGAGCAGTTCTTC.

This clonotype occurred many times. The chain is built from TRBV7-2 and TRBJ1-6; 7 bases align to TRBD1. CDR1 SGHTA and CDR2 FQGNSA come from the germline V gene. V was clipped by 3 bases and J by 5 bases; unmatched bases: 4. This CDR3 is 15 amino acids long. The CDR3 here is CASSFGTANNSPLHF. The CDR3 nucleotides read TGTGCCAGCAGCTTTGGGACAGCGAATAATTCACCCCTCCACTTT.

Many counts were recorded for this clonotype. The genes are TRBV20-1 and TRBJ1-1; D perhaps matches TRBD1 (5 bases). V was cut by 3 bases and J by 6 bases, with 20 bases left in between. CDR3 length equals 15 residues. Germline CDR1 is DFQATT and CDR2 is SNEGSKA (reference sequence). This CDR3 is CSASRVDGAFAEAFF. In nucleotides, the CDR3 is TGCAGTGCTAGTCGCGTGGACGGGGCTTTCGCTGAAGCTTTCTTT.

In its sample, this clonotype was seen many times. The CDR3 DNA reads TGTGCCAGCAGTTTGTTTCGGCTACAGGGGGAGCAGTACTTC. It yields the protein CASSLFRLQGEQYF. The chain links TRBV6-2 or TRBV6-3 to TRBJ2-7, with TRBD1 matching 7 bases. The ends lost 4 bases at V and 7 bases at J; junction bases unmatched: 10. The CDR3 length is 14 residues. Germline assignment: CDR1 MNHEY and CDR2 SVGEGT.

The table lists this clonotype with many counts. The rearrangement links TRBV6-1 to TRBJ1-1, with D perhaps matching TRBD1 (5 bases). The CDR3 runs to 15 residues. Germline V gene lookup returns CDR1 MNHNS and CDR2 SASEGT. V was clipped by 6 bases and J by 1 base, with 15 bases between them. This CDR3 reads CASRPHGTGNTEAFF. The CDR3 bases are TGTGCCAGCAGGCCTCACGGGACGGGGAACACTGAAGCTTTCTTT.

This clonotype was observed at least ten times. The chain uses TRBV20-1 and TRBJ2-7; 7 nucleotides match TRBD2. The V segment lost 4 bases and the J segment 4 bases; nucleotides outside the gene matches: 7. Per the germline V gene, CDR1 is DFQATT and CDR2 is SNEGSKA (reference sequence). The CDR3 is 13 amino acids. CDR3 coding DNA: TGCAGTGCTACTAACACGCGGGGGTACGAGCAGTACTTC. It codes for CSATNTRGYEQYF.

This clonotype was found many times. The CDR3 DNA reads TGTGCCAGCACCCTGGGGCTAGCGGGATTTAATGAGCAGTTCTTC. Translation gives CASTLGLAGFNEQFF. This chain links TRBV7-9 with TRBJ2-1, with TRBD2 matching 9 bases. The length of the CDR3 is 15 residues. Trimming at V came to 7 bases and at J to 7 bases, leaving 11 bases not matched to a gene. In germline, CDR1 is SEHNR, CDR2 FQNEAQ (reference sequence).

This clonotype was observed many times. The V and J genes are TRBV6-5 and TRBJ2-1; TRBD1 matches 8 bases. CDR3 length equals 17 residues. Germline V gene sequence: CDR1 MNHEY, CDR2 SVGAGI. Germline trimming cut 2 bases from V and 6 bases from J; bases unmatched to any gene: 12. CDR3 sequence (DNA): TGTGCCAGCAGTTACCCTCAAAACCCGACAGGGGCCAATGAGCAGTTCTTC. Its translation: CASSYPQNPTGANEQFF.

In the case of this clonotype: It may be a read error: a sequence one base away is much more abundant. The chain links TRBV12-3 or TRBV12-4 to TRBJ1-2; D not resolved. V lost 4 bases to trimming and J lost 4 bases, with 7 bases between them. This CDR3 spans 12 amino acids. The DNA of the CDR3 is TGTGCCAGCAGTTCCGGGCGCTATGGCTACACCTTC. Encoded protein: CASSSGRYGYTF.

This clonotype was recorded many times. This chain joins TRBV29-1 and TRBJ1-3, with 8 positions matching TRBD1. Losses at the gene ends were 4 bases for V and 1 base for J; bases not matched to a gene: 3. Per germline, CDR1 SQVTM and CDR2 ANQGSEA. The CDR3 length is 14 residues. The CDR3 DNA sequence: TGCAGCGTTGTTCGGACAGGGTCTGGAAACACCATATATTTT. Encoded protein: CSVVRTGSGNTIYF. Variable domain in full (rest from reference TRBV29-1 and TRBJ1-3): SAVISQKPSRDICQRGTSLTIQCQVDSQVTMMFWYRQQPGQSLTLIATANQGSEATYESGFVIDKFPISRPNLTFSTLTVSNMSPEDSSIYLCSVVRTGSGNTIYFGEGSWLTVV.

This clonotype was observed many times. The J gene is TRBJ2-7, the V gene TRBV6-1, with TRBD1 matching over 8 bases. Germline V gene lookup returns CDR1 MNHNS and CDR2 SASEGT. This CDR3 spans 14 amino acids. The V segment lost 9 bases and the J segment 2 bases; nucleotides outside the gene matches: 9. For the CDR3, the DNA is TGTGCCAGTACCCGGGACAGGTCCGCCTACGAGCAGTACTTC. Encoded protein: CASTRDRSAYEQYF.

Worth noting for this clonotype: A read error may be the cause here, since a much bigger clone is one base away. CDR3 sequence: CSAKGLTGTSGAHVLTF. The CDR3, as DNA: TGCAGTGCAAAAGGGCTAACTGGGACCTCTGGGGCCCACGTCCTGACTTTC. The V and J genes are TRBV20-1 and TRBJ2-6, with D perhaps matching TRBD1 or TRBD2 (5 bases each). CDR1 is DFQATT and CDR2 is SNEGSKA in the germline V gene (reference sequence). CDR3 length: 17 amino acids.

This clonotype was observed a handful of times. The chain has TRBV4-1 and TRBJ2-7, with no clear D. Germline V gene data show CDR1 as MGHRA and CDR2 as YSYEKL. The CDR3 loop spans 15 amino acids. Trimming shortened V by 0 bases and J by 6 bases, and 15 bases separated the two germline ends. CDR3 bases: TGCGCCAGCAGCCAAGATCCGGCCAGCGTTCTCGAGCAGTACTTC. Protein sequence: CASSQDPASVLEQYF.